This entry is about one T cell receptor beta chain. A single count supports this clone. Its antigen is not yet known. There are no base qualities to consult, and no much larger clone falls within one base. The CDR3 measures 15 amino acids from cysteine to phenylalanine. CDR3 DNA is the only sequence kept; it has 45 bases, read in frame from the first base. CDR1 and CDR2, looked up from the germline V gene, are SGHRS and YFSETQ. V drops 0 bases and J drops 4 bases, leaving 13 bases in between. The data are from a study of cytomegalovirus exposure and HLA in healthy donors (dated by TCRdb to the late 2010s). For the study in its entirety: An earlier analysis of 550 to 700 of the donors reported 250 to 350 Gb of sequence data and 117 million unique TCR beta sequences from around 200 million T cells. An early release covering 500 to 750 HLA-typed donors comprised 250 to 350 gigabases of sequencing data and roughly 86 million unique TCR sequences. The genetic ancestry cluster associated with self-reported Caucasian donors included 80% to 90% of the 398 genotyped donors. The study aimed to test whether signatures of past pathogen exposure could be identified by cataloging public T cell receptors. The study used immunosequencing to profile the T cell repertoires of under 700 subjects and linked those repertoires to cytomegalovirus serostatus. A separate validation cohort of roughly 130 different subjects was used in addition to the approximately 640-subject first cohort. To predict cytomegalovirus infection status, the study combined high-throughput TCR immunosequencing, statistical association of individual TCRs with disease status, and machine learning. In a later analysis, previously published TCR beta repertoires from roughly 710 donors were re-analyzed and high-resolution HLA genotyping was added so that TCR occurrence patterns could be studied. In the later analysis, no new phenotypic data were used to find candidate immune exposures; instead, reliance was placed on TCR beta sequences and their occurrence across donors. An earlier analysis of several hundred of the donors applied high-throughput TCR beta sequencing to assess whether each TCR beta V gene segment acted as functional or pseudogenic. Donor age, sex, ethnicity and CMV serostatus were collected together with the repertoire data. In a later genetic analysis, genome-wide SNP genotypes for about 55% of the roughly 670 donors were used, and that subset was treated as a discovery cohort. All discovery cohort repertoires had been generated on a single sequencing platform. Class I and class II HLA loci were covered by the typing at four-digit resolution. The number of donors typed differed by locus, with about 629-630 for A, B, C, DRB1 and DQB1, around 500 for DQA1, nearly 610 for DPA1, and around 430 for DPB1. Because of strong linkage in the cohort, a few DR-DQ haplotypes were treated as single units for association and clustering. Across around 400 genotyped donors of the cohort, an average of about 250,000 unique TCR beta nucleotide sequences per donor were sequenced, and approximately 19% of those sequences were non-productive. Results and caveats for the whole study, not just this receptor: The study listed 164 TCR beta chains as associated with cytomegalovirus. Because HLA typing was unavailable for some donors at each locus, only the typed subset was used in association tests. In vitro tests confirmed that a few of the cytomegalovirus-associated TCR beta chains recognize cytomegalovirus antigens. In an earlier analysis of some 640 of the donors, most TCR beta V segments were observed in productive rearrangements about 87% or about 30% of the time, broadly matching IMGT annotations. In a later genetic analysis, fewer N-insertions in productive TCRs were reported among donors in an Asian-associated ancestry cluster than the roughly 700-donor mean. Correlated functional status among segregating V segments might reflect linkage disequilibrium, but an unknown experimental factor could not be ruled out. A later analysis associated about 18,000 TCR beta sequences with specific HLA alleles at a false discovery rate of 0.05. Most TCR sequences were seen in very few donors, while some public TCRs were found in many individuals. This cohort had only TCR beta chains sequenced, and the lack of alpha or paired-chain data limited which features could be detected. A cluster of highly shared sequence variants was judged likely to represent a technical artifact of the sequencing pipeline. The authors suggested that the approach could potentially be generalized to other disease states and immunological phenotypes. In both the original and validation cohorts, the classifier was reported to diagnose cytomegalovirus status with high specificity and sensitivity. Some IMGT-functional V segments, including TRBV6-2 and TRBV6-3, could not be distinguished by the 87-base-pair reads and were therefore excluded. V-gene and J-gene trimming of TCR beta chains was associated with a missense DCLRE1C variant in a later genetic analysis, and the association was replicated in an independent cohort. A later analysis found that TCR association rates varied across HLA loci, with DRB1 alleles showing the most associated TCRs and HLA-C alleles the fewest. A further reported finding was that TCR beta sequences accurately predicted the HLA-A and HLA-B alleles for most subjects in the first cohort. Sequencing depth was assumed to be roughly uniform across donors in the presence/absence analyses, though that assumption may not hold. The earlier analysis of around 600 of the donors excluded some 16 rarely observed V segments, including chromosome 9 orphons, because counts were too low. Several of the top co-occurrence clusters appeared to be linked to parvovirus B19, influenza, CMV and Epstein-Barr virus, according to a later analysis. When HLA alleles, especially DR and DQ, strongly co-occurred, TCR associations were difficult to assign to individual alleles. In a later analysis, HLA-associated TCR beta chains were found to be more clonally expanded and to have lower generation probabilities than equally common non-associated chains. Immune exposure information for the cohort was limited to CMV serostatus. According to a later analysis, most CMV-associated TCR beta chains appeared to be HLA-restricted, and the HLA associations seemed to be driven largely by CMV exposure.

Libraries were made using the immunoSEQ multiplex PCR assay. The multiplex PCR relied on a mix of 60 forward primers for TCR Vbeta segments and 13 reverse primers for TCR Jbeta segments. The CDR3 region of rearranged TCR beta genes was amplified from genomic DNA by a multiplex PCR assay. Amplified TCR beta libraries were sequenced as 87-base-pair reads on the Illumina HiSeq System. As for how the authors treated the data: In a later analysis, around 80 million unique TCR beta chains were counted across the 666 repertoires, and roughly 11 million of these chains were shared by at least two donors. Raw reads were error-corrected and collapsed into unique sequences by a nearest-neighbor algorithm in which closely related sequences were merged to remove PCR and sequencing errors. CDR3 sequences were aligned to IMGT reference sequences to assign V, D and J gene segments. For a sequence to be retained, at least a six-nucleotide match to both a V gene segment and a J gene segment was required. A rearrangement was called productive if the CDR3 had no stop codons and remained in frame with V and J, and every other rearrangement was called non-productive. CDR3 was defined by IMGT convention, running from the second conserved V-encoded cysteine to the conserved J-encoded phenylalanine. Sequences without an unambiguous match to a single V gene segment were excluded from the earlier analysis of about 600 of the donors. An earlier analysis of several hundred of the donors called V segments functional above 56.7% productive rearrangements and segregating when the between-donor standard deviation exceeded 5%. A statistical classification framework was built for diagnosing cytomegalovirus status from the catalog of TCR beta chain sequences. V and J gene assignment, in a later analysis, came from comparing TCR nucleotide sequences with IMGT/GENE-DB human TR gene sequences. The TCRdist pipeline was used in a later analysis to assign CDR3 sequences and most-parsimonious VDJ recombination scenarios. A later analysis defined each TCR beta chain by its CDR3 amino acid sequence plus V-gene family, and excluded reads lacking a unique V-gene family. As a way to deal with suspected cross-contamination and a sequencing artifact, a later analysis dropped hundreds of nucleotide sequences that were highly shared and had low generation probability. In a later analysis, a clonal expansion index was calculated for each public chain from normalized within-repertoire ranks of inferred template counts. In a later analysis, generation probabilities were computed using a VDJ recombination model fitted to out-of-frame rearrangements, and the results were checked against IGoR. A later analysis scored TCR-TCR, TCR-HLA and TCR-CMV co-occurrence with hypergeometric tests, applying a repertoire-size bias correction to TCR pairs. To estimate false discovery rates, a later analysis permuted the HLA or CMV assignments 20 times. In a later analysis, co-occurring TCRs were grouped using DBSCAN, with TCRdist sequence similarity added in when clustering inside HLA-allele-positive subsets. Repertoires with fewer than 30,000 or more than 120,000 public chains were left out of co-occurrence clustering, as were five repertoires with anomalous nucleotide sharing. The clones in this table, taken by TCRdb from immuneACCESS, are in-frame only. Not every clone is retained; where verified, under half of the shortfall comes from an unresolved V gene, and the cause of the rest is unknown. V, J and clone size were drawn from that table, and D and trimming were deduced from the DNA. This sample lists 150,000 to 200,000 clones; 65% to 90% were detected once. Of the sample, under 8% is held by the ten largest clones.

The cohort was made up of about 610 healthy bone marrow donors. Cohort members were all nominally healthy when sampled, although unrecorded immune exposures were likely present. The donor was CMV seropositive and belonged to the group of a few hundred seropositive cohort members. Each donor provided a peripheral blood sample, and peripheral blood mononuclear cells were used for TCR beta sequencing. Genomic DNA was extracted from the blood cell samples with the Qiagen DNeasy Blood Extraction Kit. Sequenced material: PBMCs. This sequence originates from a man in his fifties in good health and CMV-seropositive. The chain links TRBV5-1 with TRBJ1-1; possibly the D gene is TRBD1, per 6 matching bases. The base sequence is TGCGCCAGCAGCTTGGCCCAAACAGGGAGCACTGAAGCTTTCTTT. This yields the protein CASSLAQTGSTEAFF.